Presented here are 28 T cell receptor beta chains from one specimen sequenced in a study of tumor-infiltrating lymphocytes in localized non-small cell lung cancer. Generated by immunoSEQ multiplex PCR, the TCRdb table keeps only in-frame clones and is missing some. The sample yields roughly 25,000 clones, less than 70% seen once. Sequenced input: lung tumor tissue. All receptors come from a human donor with non-small cell lung cancer.

This clone was seen only once. In DNA form, the CDR3 reads TGCGCCAGCAGCTTGCCCAAAAATGGAGACCTACGCGAGCAGTACTTC. Encoded protein: CASSLPKNGDLREQYF. The J gene is TRBJ2-7, the V gene TRBV5-1; D is unresolved. Between the trimmed V and J ends, which lost 1 base and 6 bases, there was a span of 20 bases. The CDR3 consists of 16 residues. The germline V gene encodes CDR1 SGHRS and CDR2 YFSETQ.

V gene TRBV7-6 combines with J gene TRBJ2-1; no reliable D call. Between the trimmed V and J ends, which lost 2 bases and 5 bases, there was a span of 10 bases. The CDR3 totals 14 residues. Looked up from germline, CDR1 is SGHVS and CDR2 is FNYEAQ. The CDR3 DNA follows: TGTGCCAGCAGCTTACACGGCGACAACAATGAGCAGTTCTTC. This gives the protein CASSLHGDNNEQFF.

The CDR3: CSVGGLAGVGYEQYF. The CDR3 DNA follows: TGCAGCGTTGGGGGACTAGCGGGAGTAGGATACGAGCAGTACTTC. The V gene is TRBV29-1, the J gene TRBJ2-7; 14 bases map to TRBD2. The CDR3 is 15 amino acids. In germline, CDR1 is SQVTM, CDR2 ANQGSEA. The J segment lost 4 bases and the V segment lost 4 bases, leaving 6 bases of the junction unmatched.

This clone was counted a single time. V and J are TRBV30 and TRBJ2-2; 8 bases line up with TRBD1. Germline-derived CDR1 and CDR2 are GTSNPN and SVGIG (reference sequence). With 7 bases clipped from V and 3 bases from J, the junction kept 7 bases outside the gene matches. The CDR3 has 14 amino acids. CDR3 sequence (DNA): TGTGCCTTATCAGGGGGCCAGGACACCGGGGAGCTGTTTTTT. It translates to CALSGGQDTGELFF. The full variable domain, rest sourced from reference TRBV30 and TRBJ2-2, is SQTIHQWPATLVQPVGSPLSLECTVEGTSNPNLYWYRQAAGRGLQLLFYSVGIGQISSEVPQNLSASRPQDRQFILSSKKLLLSDSGFYLCALSGGQDTGELFFGEGSRLTVL.

This clone was seen just once. This chain joins TRBV7-9 and TRBJ2-7, with D possibly matching TRBD2 (6 bases). Trimming shortened V by 2 bases and J by 7 bases, and 9 bases separated the two germline ends. Germline CDR1 and CDR2: SEHNR and FQNEAQ (reference sequence). This CDR3 contains 12 residues. CDR3 protein: CASSLTEGEQYF. CDR3 bases: TGTGCCAGCAGCTTAACGGAGGGGGAGCAGTACTTC.

The rearrangement links TRBV2 to TRBJ1-1; D ambiguous. The CDR3 extends over 14 amino acids. The ends were cut back, 5 bases at V and 6 bases at J, with 16 bases in the middle. Germline CDR1 and CDR2: SNHLY and FYNNEI. CDR3 DNA sequence: TGTGCCAGCAGTACTGAGTCAGCAGGTTCTGAAGCTTTCTTT. It encodes CASSTESAGSEAFF.

V and J are TRBV7-9 and TRBJ1-4; D remains unclear. In germline, CDR1 is SEHNR, CDR2 FQNEAQ (reference sequence). Trimming pared 1 base from V and 5 bases from J, leaving 8 bases between. There are 14 residues in the CDR3. CDR3 DNA: TGTGCCAGCAGCTTAGGCGCAGAAAATGAAAAACTGTTTTTT. As protein: CASSLGAENEKLFF.

This clone has a handful of counts. For the CDR3, the DNA is TGTGCCAGCAGTCCTAGCGACTCCTACGAGCAGTACTTC. This sequence encodes CASSPSDSYEQYF. The chain combines TRBV7-3 with TRBJ2-7; TRBD2 might be the D (6 bases). Deletions cut 6 bases from V and 0 bases from J, with 9 bases between. Germline lookup yields CDR1 SGHTA and CDR2 FQGTGA. The CDR3 is 13 amino acids.

In this sample, this clone turned up once. The V gene is TRBV21-1, the J gene TRBJ2-1; the D segment call TRBD2 is taken from the table without a DNA check. TRBV21-1 is a listed pseudogene. This CDR3 has 16 amino acids. CDR3 sequence (DNA): TGTGCCAGCAGCATTATAGCGGGAGGGCCCAACAATGAGCAGTTCTTC. It encodes CASSIIAGGPNNEQFF.

The gene calls are TRBV18 and TRBJ2-4, with D possibly TRBD2 on 6 matching bases. The CDR3 has 15 residues. From germline, CDR1 is KGHSH and CDR2 LQKENI. V gave up 2 bases and J gave up 4 bases, with 12 bases separating them. This CDR3 is CASSPNLADKNIQYF. CDR3 DNA: TGTGCCAGCTCACCAAACTTAGCGGATAAAAACATTCAGTACTTC.

The sample holds one count of this clone. The V call is TRBV5-1, the J call TRBJ2-1, with D perhaps matching TRBD1 (6 bases). The CDR3 length is 14 residues. Trimming took off 4 bases at V and 4 bases at J, with 12 bases between the two ends. Germline values: CDR1 SGHRS, CDR2 YFSETQ. In DNA form, the CDR3 reads TGCGCCAGCAGCATAGGACAGCTTTACAATGAGCAGTTCTTC. It is translated as CASSIGQLYNEQFF.

This sequence joins TRBV19 and TRBJ1-4; D is uncertain. The V end lost 7 bases, the J end lost 8 bases, and 14 bases lay between the germline ends. Germline CDR1 LNHDA, CDR2 SQIVND (reference sequence). CDR3 size: 13 residues. In DNA form, the CDR3 reads TGTGCCAGTACGCCGCGGAATTGGGAAAAACTGTTTTTT. This gives the protein CASTPRNWEKLFF.

The V gene is TRBV2, the J gene TRBJ2-6, with D maybe TRBD1 (6 bases). With 3 bases removed from V and 0 bases from J, the gap between germline ends came to 6 bases. This CDR3 comprises 15 residues. The V gene's germline CDR1 is SNHLY and CDR2 FYNNEI. CDR3 DNA: TGTGCCAGCAGTGAGGGGGCCTCTGGGGCCAACGTCCTGACTTTC. Protein sequence: CASSEGASGANVLTF.

The J gene is TRBJ2-5, the V gene TRBV7-2; 12 bases agree with TRBD2. V lost 5 bases, J lost 5 bases, and 6 bases stayed unmatched. Germline values: CDR1 SGHTA, CDR2 FQGNSA. The CDR3 contains 15 residues. The CDR3, as DNA: TGTGCCAGCAGCCCCCGACTAGCGGGAGTGGAGACCCAGTACTTC. Protein product: CASSPRLAGVETQYF.

This clone was detected a few times. The gene calls are TRBV9 and TRBJ2-3; TRBD2 aligns across 13 bases. Trimming cost V 3 bases and J 4 bases; bases outside gene matches: 8. The CDR3 is made up of 17 amino acids. Germline V CDR1 and CDR2: SGDLS, YYNGEE. The CDR3 bases are TGTGCCAGCAGCGCGCCGGGACTAGCGGGACTATCAGATACGCAGTATTTT. Translated: CASSAPGLAGLSDTQYF.

The CDR3, as DNA: TGTGCCAGCAGCTACTCACAGGGTTACGAGCAGTACTTC. Translation gives CASSYSQGYEQYF. The chain couples TRBV7-2 to TRBJ2-7; D might be TRBD1 (6 bases). V was cut by 4 bases and J by 4 bases, with 11 bases left in between. There are 13 residues in the CDR3. The germline V gene has CDR1 SGHTA and CDR2 FQGNSA.

V is TRBV4-1 and J is TRBJ2-7; 8 nucleotides agree with TRBD1. This CDR3 is 15 amino acids long. Trimming at V came to 4 bases and at J to 0 bases, leaving 5 bases not matched to a gene. Looked up from germline, CDR1 is MGHRA and CDR2 is YSYEKL. The chain's CDR3 is CASSPRQGSSYEQYF. As DNA, the CDR3 is TGCGCCAGCAGCCCGCGACAGGGGAGCTCCTACGAGCAGTACTTC.

This sequence joins TRBV10-1 and TRBJ1-1, with D unclear. This CDR3 contains 12 residues. V lost 4 bases and J lost 7, with 10 bases in between. CDR1 and CDR2 (germline): WNHNN, SYGVQD (reference sequence). The CDR3 DNA sequence: TGCGCCAGCAGTGGGATTAGCGGTGAAGCTTTCTTT. This sequence encodes CASSGISGEAFF.

This clone was picked up a small number of times. This chain joins TRBV7-7 and TRBJ2-7, with 9 bases aligning to TRBD1. Per germline, CDR1 SSHAT and CDR2 FNYEAQ (reference sequence). CDR3 length: 13 residues. J gave up 7 bases and V 5 bases, and 6 bases lay outside the gene matches. CDR3 bases: TGTGCCAGCAGCGCGGACAGGGGTGGAGAGCAGTACTTC. Protein product: CASSADRGGEQYF.

This clone was seen a few times. CDR3 nucleotides: TGTGCCAGCAGTTTTAGGCCGAACAGGGGGTACAATGAGCAGTTCTTC. Protein product: CASSFRPNRGYNEQFF. V is TRBV27 and J is TRBJ2-1; 8 bases match TRBD1. The V gene's germline CDR1 is MNHEY and CDR2 SMNVEV (reference sequence). The J segment lost 4 bases and the V segment lost 3 bases, leaving 8 bases of the junction unmatched. This CDR3 region has 16 residues.

The chain couples TRBV5-1 to TRBJ2-1; TRBD1 aligns across 9 bases. Germline CDR1 and CDR2: SGHRS and YFSETQ. The CDR3 sequence is 15 residues long. V shed 7 bases and J 9 bases; nucleotides not matched to a gene: 14. The CDR3 bases are TGCGCCAGCGCGGTACAGGTGAGGGGACAGGGTGAGCAGTTCTTC. This sequence encodes CASAVQVRGQGEQFF.

The chain combines TRBV5-4 with TRBJ2-3; D remains ambiguous. This CDR3 has 13 amino acids. V shed 0 bases and J shed 2 bases, with 4 bases lying between them. Looked up from germline, CDR1 is SGHNT and CDR2 is YYREEE (reference sequence). The CDR3 DNA sequence: TGTGCCAGCAGCTTGGTCTCCACAGATACGCAGTATTTT. Translation gives CASSLVSTDTQYF.

The J gene is TRBJ1-1, the V gene TRBV7-6; weak D call: TRBD1 (5 bases). This CDR3 is built from 14 residues. V was cut by 2 bases and J by 5 bases, with 12 bases left in between. Per germline, CDR1 SGHVS and CDR2 FNYEAQ. CDR3 sequence: CASSLRGSGTEAFF. The CDR3, as DNA: TGTGCCAGCAGCTTAAGGGGATCGGGTACTGAAGCTTTCTTT.

The chain carries TRBV19 and TRBJ1-1; D possibly corresponds to TRBD1 (5 bases). Trimming took 10 bases from V and 1 from J, leaving 10 bases between them. Germline V gene lookup returns CDR1 LNHDA and CDR2 SQIVND (reference sequence). This CDR3 contains 12 residues. CDR3 nucleotide sequence: TGTGCCACCAAGGGGAGGAACACTGAAGCTTTCTTT. Translation: CATKGRNTEAFF.

The chain carries TRBV7-2 and TRBJ2-6; a possible D gene is TRBD1 (5 bases). V was pared by 5 bases and J by 2 bases, with 13 bases between. CDR1 is SGHTA and CDR2 is FQGNSA in the germline V gene. The CDR3 is made up of 16 amino acids. CDR3 in amino acids: CASSPRVGAGANVLTF. CDR3 DNA sequence: TGTGCCAGCAGCCCCCGGGTAGGGGCTGGGGCCAACGTCCTGACTTTC.

The genes are TRBV5-6 and TRBJ2-7, with 8 bases identical to TRBD2. Trimming removed 3 bases from V and 4 bases from J; junction bases left unmatched: 6. The CDR3 spans 14 residues. Germline V gene lookup returns CDR1 SGHDT and CDR2 YYEEEE. Here the CDR3 reads CASSSKRGFYEQYF. The CDR3 DNA is TGTGCCAGCAGCTCCAAGCGGGGGTTTTACGAGCAGTACTTC. The entire variable domain, with the rest obtained from reference TRBV5-6 and TRBJ2-7, is as follows: DAGVTQSPTHLIKTRGQQVTLRCSPKSGHDTVSWYQQALGQGPQFIFQYYEEEERQRGNFPDRFSGHQFPNYSSELNVNALLLGDSALYLCASSSKRGFYEQYFGPGTRLTVT.

This CDR3 is CASSLLEPPTRSGNTIYF. CDR3 DNA sequence: TGCGCCAGCAGCTTGTTAGAGCCCCCGACCCGCTCTGGAAACACCATATATTTT. The chain carries TRBV5-1 and TRBJ1-3; D unresolved. The germline V gene encodes CDR1 SGHRS and CDR2 YFSETQ. Trimming stripped 1 base from V and 0 bases from J, with 17 bases between. The CDR3 has 18 amino acids.

The chain employs TRBV27 and TRBJ1-4; possibly TRBD1 for D (5 bases). The ends were cut back, 1 base at V and 0 bases at J, with 6 bases in the middle. Germline V gives CDR1 MNHEY, CDR2 SMNVEV (reference sequence). CDR3 size: 15 residues. The CDR3 DNA follows: TGTGCCAGCAGTTTATGGGGGACAACTAATGAAAAACTGTTTTTT. Amino acids: CASSLWGTTNEKLFF.